This T cell receptor (beta chain) came from a study of blood T cell repertoires in COVID-19. Study-level information: Material from acute and convalescent COVID-19 was sourced from the United States, Italy and Spain. T cells, B-cell-depleted T cells, or PBMCs supplied cDNA or gDNA.

In the original workflow: Estimation of nucleated cell counts relied on the amplification of reference gene primers. The table came from immunoSEQ multiplex PCR; TCRdb's copy has only in-frame clones and leaves some out. That table gives V, J and clone size, and the DNA gave D and trimming. Among 150,000 to 200,000 clones, 60% to 85% were seen once, and the ten largest hold roughly 7.8%. The CDR3 is 15 amino acids. The ends were cut back, 3 bases at V and 5 bases at J, with 14 bases in the middle. Germline V gives CDR1 MRHNA, CDR2 SNTAGT. The V and J genes are TRBV6-4 and TRBJ2-1; maybe TRBD1 (5 bases). The sample consisted of peripheral blood. The receptor was derived from a woman aged 45-60 years with active or convalescent COVID-19. The CDR3 region has the DNA TGTGCCAGCAGTGAACAACCAGGGTTCAACAATGAGCAGTTCTTC. This encodes CASSEQPGFNNEQFF.